The 8 T cell receptor beta chains presented below share a single source sample, sequenced in a study of T-cell reconstitution after alpha-beta-depleted transplantation in children. It was with unique molecular identifiers that the TCRbeta library was prepared. TCRdb reanalysed the PCR reads using MiXCR and keeps one entry per CDR3 protein. The sample shows about a million distinct CDR3 sequences, about 29% of them seen only once. Source: PBMCs, mostly from graft donor cells, taken 360 days after TCRalphabeta/CD19-depleted stem cell transplant. The receptors stem from a boy in the first two years of life who had a stem cell transplant for SCID, so the T cells may come from the graft donor.

There are a few counts of this clonotype. V gene TRBV3-1 combines with J gene TRBJ1-1; D is possibly TRBD1 (5 bases). Germline lookup yields CDR1 LGHDT and CDR2 YNNKEL (reference sequence). The CDR3 covers 15 residues. With 3 bases removed from V and 2 bases from J, the gap between germline ends came to 13 bases. The CDR3 region is CASSQIDRLNTEAFF. The CDR3 DNA sequence: TGTGCCAGCAGCCAGATTGACAGACTCAACACTGAAGCTTTCTTT.

The chain combines TRBV12-3 or TRBV12-4 with TRBJ1-6; D gene ambiguous. V lost 5 bases to trimming and J lost 8 bases, with 16 bases between them. This CDR3 has 15 residues. The CDR3 loop reads CASSPLGIRDSPLHF. CDR3 DNA: TGTGCCAGCAGTCCTCTCGGGATACGGGATTCACCCCTCCACTTT.

This clonotype was seen repeatedly, ten times or more. V gene TRBV12-3 or TRBV12-4 combines with J gene TRBJ2-7, with D tentatively TRBD1 (6 bases). V was shortened by 5 bases and J by 2 bases, with 16 bases between the two germline ends. The CDR3 contains 15 residues. The CDR3 region has the DNA TGTGCCAGCAGTCCACAGGGCCTCCCGGCCTACGAGCAGTACTTC. Translated: CASSPQGLPAYEQYF.

The J gene is TRBJ2-3, the V gene TRBV4-1; D is possibly TRBD2 (6 bases). V was pared by 0 bases and J by 2 bases, with 12 bases between. Germline V gene sequence: CDR1 MGHRA, CDR2 YSYEKL. The CDR3 loop spans 16 amino acids. In nucleotides, the CDR3 is TGCGCCAGCAGCCAAGATCGGGGGTCCCCCACAGATACGCAGTATTTT. Protein product: CASSQDRGSPTDTQYF.

The chain combines TRBV6-1 with TRBJ2-3; no definite D call. Trimming shortened V by 5 bases and J by 0 bases, and 15 bases separated the two germline ends. The V gene's germline CDR1 is MNHNS and CDR2 SASEGT. The CDR3 loop spans 16 amino acids. The chain's CDR3 is CASSTFVSPSTDTQYF. CDR3 nucleotide sequence: TGTGCCAGCAGTACATTTGTTAGCCCCAGCACAGATACGCAGTATTTT.

The rearrangement uses TRBV20-1 and TRBJ2-7; D might be TRBD2 (6 bases). V was trimmed by 0 bases and J by 6 bases, leaving 12 bases between them. Looked up from germline, CDR1 is DFQATT and CDR2 is SNEGSKA (reference sequence). CDR3 size: 13 residues. The CDR3 spells CSAREAISGEQYF. The CDR3 DNA sequence: TGCAGTGCTAGAGAAGCCATTAGCGGCGAGCAGTACTTC.

The chain combines TRBV9 with TRBJ1-2, with D unclear. Germline loops: CDR1 SGDLS, CDR2 YYNGEE. Trimming pared 4 bases from V and 9 bases from J, leaving 13 bases between. The CDR3 extends over 12 amino acids. The CDR3 spells CASSTLQGRYTF. As DNA, the CDR3 is TGTGCCAGCAGCACTCTACAAGGACGCTACACCTTC. Combining the CDR3 with reference TRBV9 and TRBJ1-2 gives the whole variable domain DSGVTQTPKHLITATGQRVTLRCSPRSGDLSVYWYQQSLDQGLQFLIQYYNGEERAKGNILERFSAQQFPDLHSELNLSSLELGDSALYFCASSTLQGRYTFGSGTRLTVV.

The sample holds a few counts of this clonotype. The chain combines TRBV7-3 with TRBJ1-1; D not resolved. The CDR3 consists of 15 residues. The ends were cut back, 6 bases at V and 4 bases at J, with 18 bases in the middle. CDR1 SGHTA and CDR2 FQGTGA come from the germline V gene. CDR3 amino acids: CASSQKGSVITEAFF. CDR3 DNA sequence: TGTGCCAGCAGTCAAAAGGGTTCGGTGATCACTGAAGCTTTCTTT.